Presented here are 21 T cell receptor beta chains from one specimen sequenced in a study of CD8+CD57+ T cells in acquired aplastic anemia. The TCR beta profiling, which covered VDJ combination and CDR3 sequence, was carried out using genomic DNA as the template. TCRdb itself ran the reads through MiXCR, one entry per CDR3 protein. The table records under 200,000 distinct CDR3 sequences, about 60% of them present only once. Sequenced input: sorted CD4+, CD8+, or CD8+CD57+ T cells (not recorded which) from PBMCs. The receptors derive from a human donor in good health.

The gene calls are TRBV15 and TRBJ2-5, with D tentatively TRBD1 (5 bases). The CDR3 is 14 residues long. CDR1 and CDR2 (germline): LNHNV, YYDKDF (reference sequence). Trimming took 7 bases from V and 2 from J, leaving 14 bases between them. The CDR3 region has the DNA TGTGCCACCACGGAACGGACACAACAAGAGACCCAGTACTTC. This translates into CATTERTQQETQYF. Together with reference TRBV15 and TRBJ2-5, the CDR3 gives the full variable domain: DAMVIQNPRYQVTQFGKPVTLSCSQTLNHNVMYWYQQKSSQAPKLLFHYYDKDFNNEADTPDNFQSRRPNTSFCFLDIRSPGLGDTAMYLCATTERTQQETQYFGPGTRLLVL.

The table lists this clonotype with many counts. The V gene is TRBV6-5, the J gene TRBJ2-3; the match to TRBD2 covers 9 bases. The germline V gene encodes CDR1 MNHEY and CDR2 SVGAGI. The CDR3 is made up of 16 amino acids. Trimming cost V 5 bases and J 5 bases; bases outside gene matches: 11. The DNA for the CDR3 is TGTGCCAGCAGTACCCCCCGTGATAGCGGGGGAGATACGCAGTATTTT. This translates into CASSTPRDSGGDTQYF.

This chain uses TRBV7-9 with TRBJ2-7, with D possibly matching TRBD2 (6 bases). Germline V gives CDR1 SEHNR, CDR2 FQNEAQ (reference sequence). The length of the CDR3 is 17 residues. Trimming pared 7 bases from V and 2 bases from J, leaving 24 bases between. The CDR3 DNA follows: TGTGCCAGCAAGCCCGACGTCGCCGGGACTGGCACCTACGAGCAGTACTTC. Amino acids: CASKPDVAGTGTYEQYF.

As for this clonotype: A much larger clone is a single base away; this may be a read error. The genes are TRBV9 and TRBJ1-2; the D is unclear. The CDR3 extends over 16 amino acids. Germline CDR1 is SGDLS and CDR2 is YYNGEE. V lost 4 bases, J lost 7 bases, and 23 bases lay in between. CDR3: CASSTQIGSPRGGYTF. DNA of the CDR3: TGTGCCAGCAGCACTCAAATAGGGAGTCCCCGGGGTGGCTACACCTTC.

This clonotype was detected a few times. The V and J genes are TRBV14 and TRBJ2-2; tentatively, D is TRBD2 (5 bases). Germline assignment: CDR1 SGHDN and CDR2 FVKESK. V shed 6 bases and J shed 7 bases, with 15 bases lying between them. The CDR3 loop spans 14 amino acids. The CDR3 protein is CASRVRLMGGELFF. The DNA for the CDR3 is TGTGCCAGCAGGGTTCGACTAATGGGCGGGGAGCTGTTTTTT.

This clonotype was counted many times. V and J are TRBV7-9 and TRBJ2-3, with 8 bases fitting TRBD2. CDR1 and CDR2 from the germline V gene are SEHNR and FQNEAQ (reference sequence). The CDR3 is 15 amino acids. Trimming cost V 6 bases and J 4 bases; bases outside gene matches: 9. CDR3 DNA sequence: TGTGCCAGCAGAAAGAGCGGGAGCGCCGCAGATACGCAGTATTTT. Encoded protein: CASRKSGSAADTQYF.

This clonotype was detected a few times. CDR3: CATSTGRDGELFF. For the CDR3, the DNA is TGTGCCACCTCGACAGGGAGGGACGGGGAGCTGTTTTTT. The V call is TRBV2, the J call TRBJ2-2, with D tentatively TRBD1 or TRBD2 (7 bases each). In germline, CDR1 is SNHLY, CDR2 FYNNEI. CDR3 length equals 13 residues. Trimming removed 10 bases at V and 7 bases at J, with 16 bases between.

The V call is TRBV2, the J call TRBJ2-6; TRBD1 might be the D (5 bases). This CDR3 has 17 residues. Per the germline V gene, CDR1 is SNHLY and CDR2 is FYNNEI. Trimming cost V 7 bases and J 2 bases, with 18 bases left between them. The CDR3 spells CASTIDRVRPGANVLTF. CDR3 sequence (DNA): TGTGCCAGCACTATTGACAGAGTCCGCCCTGGGGCCAACGTCCTGACTTTC.

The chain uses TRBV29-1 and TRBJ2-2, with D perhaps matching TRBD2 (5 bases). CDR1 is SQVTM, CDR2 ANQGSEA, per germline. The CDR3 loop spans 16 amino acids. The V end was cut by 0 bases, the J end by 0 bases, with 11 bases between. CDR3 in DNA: TGCAGCGTTGAAGACCGGGGAAGGGCGAACACCGGGGAGCTGTTTTTT. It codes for CSVEDRGRANTGELFF.

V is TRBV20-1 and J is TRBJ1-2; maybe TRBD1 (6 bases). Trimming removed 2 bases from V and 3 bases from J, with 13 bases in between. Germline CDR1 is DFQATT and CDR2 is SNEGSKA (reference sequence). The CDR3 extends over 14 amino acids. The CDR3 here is CSARSGGRDYGYTF. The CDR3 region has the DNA TGCAGTGCTAGATCGGGGGGGCGCGACTATGGCTACACCTTC.

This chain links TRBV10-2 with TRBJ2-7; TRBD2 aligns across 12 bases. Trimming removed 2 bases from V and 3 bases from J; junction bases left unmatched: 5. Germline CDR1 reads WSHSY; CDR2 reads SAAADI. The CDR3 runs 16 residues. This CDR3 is CASSELAGGPVYEQYF. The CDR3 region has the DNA TGCGCCAGCAGTGAGCTAGCGGGGGGGCCTGTCTACGAGCAGTACTTC.

As DNA, the CDR3 is TGTGCCACCAGTGACTCCACTAGTGTGTCCTACAATGAGCAGTTCTTC. It is translated as CATSDSTSVSYNEQFF. V is TRBV24-1 and J is TRBJ2-1, with TRBD2 as a possible D gene (5 bases). The CDR3 spans 16 residues. Germline V lookup: CDR1 KGHDR, CDR2 SFDVKD. V was shortened by 4 bases and J by 1 base, with 13 bases between the two germline ends.

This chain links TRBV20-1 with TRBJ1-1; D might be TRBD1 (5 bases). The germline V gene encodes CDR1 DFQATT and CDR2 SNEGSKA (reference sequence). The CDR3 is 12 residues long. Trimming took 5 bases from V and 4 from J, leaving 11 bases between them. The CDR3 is CSAGGMSTEAFF. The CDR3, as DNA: TGCAGTGCTGGGGGGATGAGCACTGAAGCTTTCTTT.

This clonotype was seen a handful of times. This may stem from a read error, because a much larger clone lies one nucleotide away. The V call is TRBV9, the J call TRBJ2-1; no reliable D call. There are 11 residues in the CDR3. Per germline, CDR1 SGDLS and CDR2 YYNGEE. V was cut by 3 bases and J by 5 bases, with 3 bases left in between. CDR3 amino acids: CASSGDNEQFF. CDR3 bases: TGTGCCAGCAGCGGGGACAATGAGCAGTTCTTC.

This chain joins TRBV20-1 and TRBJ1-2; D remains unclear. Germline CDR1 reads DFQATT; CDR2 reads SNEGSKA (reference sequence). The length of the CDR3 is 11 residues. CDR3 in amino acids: CRAVPLFSSTF. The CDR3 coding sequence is TGCAGAGCCGTTCCTTTGTTTTCAAGCACCTTC.

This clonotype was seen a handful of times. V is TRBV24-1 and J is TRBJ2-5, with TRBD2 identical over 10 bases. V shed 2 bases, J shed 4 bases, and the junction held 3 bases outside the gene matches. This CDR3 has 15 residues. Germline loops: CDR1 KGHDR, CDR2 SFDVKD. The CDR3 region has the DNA TGTGCCACCAGTGATTCCAGGACTAGCGGAGAGACCCAGTACTTC. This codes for CATSDSRTSGETQYF.

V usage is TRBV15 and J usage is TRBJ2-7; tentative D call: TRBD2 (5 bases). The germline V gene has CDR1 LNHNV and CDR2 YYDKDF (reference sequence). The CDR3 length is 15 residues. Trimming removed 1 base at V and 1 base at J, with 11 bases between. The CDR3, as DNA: TGTGCCACCAGCAGAGCTCTGGACTCTTCCTACGAGCAGTACTTC. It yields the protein CATSRALDSSYEQYF.

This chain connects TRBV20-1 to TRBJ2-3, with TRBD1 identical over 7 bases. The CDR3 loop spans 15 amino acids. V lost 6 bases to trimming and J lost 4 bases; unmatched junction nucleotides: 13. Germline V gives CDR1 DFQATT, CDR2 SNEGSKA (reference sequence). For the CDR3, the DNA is TGCAGTGCGGGCGCGACAGGGATGGGATCAGATACGCAGTATTTT. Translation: CSAGATGMGSDTQYF.

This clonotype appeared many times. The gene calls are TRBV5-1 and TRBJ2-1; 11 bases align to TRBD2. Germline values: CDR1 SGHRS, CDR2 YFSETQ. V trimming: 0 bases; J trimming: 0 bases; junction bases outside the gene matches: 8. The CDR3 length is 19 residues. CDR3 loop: CASSLVGRGLAASYNEQFF. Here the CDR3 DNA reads TGCGCCAGCAGCTTGGTGGGGAGGGGACTAGCGGCCTCCTACAATGAGCAGTTCTTC.

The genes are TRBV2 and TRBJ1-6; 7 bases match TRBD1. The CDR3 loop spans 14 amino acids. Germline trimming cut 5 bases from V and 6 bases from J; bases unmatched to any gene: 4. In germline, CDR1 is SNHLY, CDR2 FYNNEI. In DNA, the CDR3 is TGTGCCAGCAGTAGGGGACAGAGTAATTCACCCCTCCACTTT. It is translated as CASSRGQSNSPLHF.

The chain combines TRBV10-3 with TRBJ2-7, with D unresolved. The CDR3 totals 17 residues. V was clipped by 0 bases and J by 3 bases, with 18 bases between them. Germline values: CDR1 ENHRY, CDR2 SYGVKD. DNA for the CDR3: TGTGCCATCAGTGAGTCTTACGGCACCGCCGAGGACTACGAGCAGTACTTC. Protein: CAISESYGTAEDYEQYF.